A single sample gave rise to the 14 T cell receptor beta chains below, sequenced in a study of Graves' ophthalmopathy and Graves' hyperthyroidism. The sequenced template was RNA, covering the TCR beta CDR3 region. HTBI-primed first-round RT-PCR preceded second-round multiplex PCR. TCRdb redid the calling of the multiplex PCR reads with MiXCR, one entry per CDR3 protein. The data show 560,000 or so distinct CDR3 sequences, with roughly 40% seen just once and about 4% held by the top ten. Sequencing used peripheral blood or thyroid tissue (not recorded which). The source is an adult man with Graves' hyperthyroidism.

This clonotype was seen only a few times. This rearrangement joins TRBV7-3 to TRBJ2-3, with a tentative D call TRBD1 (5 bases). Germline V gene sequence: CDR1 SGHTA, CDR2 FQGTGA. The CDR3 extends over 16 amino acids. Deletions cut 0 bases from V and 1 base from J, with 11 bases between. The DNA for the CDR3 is TGTGCCAGCAGCTTAACCGCAGGGCTCGGCACAGATACGCAGTATTTT. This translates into CASSLTAGLGTDTQYF.

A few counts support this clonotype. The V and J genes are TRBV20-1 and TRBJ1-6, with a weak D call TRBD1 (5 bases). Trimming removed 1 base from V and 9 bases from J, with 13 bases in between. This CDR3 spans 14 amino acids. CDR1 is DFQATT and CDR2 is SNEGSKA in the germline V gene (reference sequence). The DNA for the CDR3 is TGCAGTGCTAGAGGAGACAAGGGGATTTCACCCCTCCACTTT. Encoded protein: CSARGDKGISPLHF.

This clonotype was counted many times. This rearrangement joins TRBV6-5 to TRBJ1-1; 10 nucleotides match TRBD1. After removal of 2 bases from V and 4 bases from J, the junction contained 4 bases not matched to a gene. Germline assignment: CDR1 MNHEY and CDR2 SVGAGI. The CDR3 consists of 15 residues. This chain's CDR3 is CASSYAGTGVTEAFF. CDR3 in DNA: TGTGCCAGCAGTTACGCCGGGACAGGGGTCACTGAAGCTTTCTTT.

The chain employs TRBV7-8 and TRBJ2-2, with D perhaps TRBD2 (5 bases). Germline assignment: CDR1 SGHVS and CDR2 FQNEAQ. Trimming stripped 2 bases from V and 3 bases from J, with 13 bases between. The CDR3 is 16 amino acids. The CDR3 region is CASSLPAAGDTGELFF. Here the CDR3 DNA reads TGTGCCAGCAGCTTACCAGCGGCAGGAGACACCGGGGAGCTGTTTTTT.

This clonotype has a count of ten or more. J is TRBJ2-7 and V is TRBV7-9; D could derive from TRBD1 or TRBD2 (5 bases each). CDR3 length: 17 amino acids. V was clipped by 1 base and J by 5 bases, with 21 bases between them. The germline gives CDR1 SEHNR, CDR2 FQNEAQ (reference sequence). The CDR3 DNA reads TGTGCCAGCAGCTTAGTTGGTGGAGAGGGACGGCAGAACGAGCAGTACTTC. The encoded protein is CASSLVGGEGRQNEQYF.

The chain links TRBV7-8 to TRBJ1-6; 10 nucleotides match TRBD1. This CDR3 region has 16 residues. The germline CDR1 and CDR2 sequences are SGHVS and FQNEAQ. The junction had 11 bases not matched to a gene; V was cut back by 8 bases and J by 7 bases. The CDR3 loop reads CASGGDRGSRNSPLHF. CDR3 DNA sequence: TGTGCCAGCGGGGGGGACAGGGGTTCTCGGAATTCACCCCTCCACTTT.

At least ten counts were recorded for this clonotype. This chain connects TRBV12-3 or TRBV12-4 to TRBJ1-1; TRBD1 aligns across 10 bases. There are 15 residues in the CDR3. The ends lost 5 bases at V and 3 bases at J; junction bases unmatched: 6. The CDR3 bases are TGTGCCAGCAGTCCAAGGACAGGGGGGTACACTGAAGCTTTCTTT. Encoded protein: CASSPRTGGYTEAFF.

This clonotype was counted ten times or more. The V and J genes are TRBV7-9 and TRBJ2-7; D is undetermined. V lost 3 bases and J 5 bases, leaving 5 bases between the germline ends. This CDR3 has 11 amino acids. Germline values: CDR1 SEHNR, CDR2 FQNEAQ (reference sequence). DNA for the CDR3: TGTGCCAGCAGCTTTACAGACGAGCAGTACTTC. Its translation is CASSFTDEQYF.

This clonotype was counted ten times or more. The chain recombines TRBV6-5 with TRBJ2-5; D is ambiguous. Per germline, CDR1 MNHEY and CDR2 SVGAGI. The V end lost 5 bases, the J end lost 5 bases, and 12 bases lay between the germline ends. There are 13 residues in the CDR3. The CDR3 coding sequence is TGTGCCAGCAGTCGTACCGTTTTGGAGACCCAGTACTTC. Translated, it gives CASSRTVLETQYF.

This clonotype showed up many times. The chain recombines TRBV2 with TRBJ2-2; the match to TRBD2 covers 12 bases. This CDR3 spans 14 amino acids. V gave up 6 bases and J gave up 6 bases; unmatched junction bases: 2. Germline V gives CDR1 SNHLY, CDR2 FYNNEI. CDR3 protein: CASRPSGGAGELFF. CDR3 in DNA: TGTGCCAGCAGGCCTAGCGGGGGGGCCGGGGAGCTGTTTTTT. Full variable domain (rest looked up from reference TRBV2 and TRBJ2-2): EPEVTQTPSHQVTQMGQEVILRCVPISNHLYFYWYRQILGQKVEFLVSFYNNEISEKSEIFDDQFSVERPDGSNFTLKIRSTKLEDSAMYFCASRPSGGAGELFFGEGSRLTVL.

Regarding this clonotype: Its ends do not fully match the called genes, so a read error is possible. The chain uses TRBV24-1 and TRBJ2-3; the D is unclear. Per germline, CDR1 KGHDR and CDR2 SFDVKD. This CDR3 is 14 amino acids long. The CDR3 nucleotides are TGTGCCAGCAGTTTTTTGAGAGACACAGATACGCAGTATTTT. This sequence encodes CASSFLRDTDTQYF.

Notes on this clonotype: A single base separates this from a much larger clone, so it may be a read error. The CDR3 protein is CSAREDNYGYAF. The DNA for the CDR3 is TGCAGTGCTCGGGAAGACAACTATGGCTACGCCTTC. The V gene is TRBV20-1, the J gene TRBJ1-2; D uncertain. This CDR3 contains 12 residues. Germline values: CDR1 DFQATT, CDR2 SNEGSKA (reference sequence).

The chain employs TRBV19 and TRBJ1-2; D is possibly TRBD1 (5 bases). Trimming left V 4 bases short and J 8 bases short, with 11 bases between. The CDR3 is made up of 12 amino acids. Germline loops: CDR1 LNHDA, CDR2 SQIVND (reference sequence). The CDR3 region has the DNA TGTGCCAGTAGTACAGGGTTTAGCGGCTACACCTTC. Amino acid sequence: CASSTGFSGYTF.

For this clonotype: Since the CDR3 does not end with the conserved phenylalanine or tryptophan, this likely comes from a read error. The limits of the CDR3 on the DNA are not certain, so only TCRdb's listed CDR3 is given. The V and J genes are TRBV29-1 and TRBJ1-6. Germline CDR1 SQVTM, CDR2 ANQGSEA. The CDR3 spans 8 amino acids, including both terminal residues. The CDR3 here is CSVATPTS.